The subject of this entry is one TCR beta chain. The CDR3 spans 14 residues. V was trimmed by 5 bases and J by 1 base, leaving 12 bases between them. Germline V gene data show CDR1 as PRHDT and CDR2 as FYEKMQ (reference sequence). This entry comes from a study of cytomegalovirus exposure and HLA in healthy donors. A multiplex PCR was run with 60 Vbeta primers and 13 Jbeta primers. Using immunoSEQ multiplex PCR, the repertoire was profiled, and TCRdb retains in-frame clones only, with some absent. The table has roughly 110,000 clones, approximately 70% seen once; the top ten hold approximately 9%. The rearrangement uses TRBV13 and TRBJ2-7, with a weak D call TRBD2 (6 bases). The sequenced sample consisted of PBMCs. This TCR was sampled from a man aged 25-40 years in good health and CMV-seropositive. Here the CDR3 reads CASSPRGESYEQYV. The DNA of the CDR3 is TGTGCCAGCAGCCCGCGCGGGGAGTCCTACGAGCAGTACGTC.